Below are 17 T cell receptor beta chains sequenced from a single sample in a study of lymphopenia after photon versus proton radiotherapy. Generated by immunoSEQ multiplex PCR, the TCRdb table keeps only in-frame clones and is missing some. The table has about 26,000 clones, around 85% seen once. The sample here was peripheral blood, taken from a patient treated with photon-based radiotherapy. The source is a man aged 30-40 years with gastric cancer.

The chain employs TRBV7-3 and TRBJ1-6; 7 nucleotides match TRBD1. V dropped 2 bases and J dropped 8; count of bases not matched to a gene: 12. CDR1 is SGHTA and CDR2 is FQGTGA in the germline V gene. The CDR3 is made up of 17 amino acids. The DNA for the CDR3 is TGTGCCAGCAGCTTAGGTACCGGGACAGCAGTTTATTCACCCCTCCACTTT. Translated, it gives CASSLGTGTAVYSPLHF.

The chain employs TRBV11-3 and TRBJ1-4, with no clear D. V was shortened by 8 bases and J by 3 bases, with 10 bases between the two germline ends. Per the germline V gene, CDR1 is SGHNT and CDR2 is YENEEA. CDR3 length: 13 amino acids. CDR3 amino acids: CASARAANEKLFF. The DNA of the CDR3 is TGTGCCAGCGCGAGGGCGGCTAATGAAAAACTGTTTTTT.

The V gene is TRBV28, the J gene TRBJ1-1, with TRBD1 matching 9 bases. J gave up 4 bases and V 6 bases, and 12 bases lay outside the gene matches. The CDR3 totals 16 residues. CDR1 is MDHEN, CDR2 SYDVKM, per germline. The CDR3 loop reads CASSSPGTGKGTEAFF. DNA for the CDR3: TGTGCCAGCAGCTCTCCGGGGACAGGGAAGGGCACTGAAGCTTTCTTT.

The chain carries TRBV6-5 and TRBJ1-6; the match to TRBD1 covers 10 bases. The length of the CDR3 is 16 residues. V gave up 3 bases and J gave up 10 bases; unmatched junction bases: 9. Germline assignment: CDR1 MNHEY and CDR2 SVGAGI. CDR3 sequence: CASSYQGTGVSSPLHF. In nucleotides, the CDR3 is TGTGCCAGCAGTTATCAGGGGACAGGGGTATCCTCACCCCTCCACTTT.

V usage is TRBV9 and J usage is TRBJ2-3, with 7 bases aligning to TRBD2. Germline CDR1 is SGDLS and CDR2 is YYNGEE. With V trimmed by 3 bases and J by 0 bases, 13 bases remained unmatched. The CDR3 covers 18 residues. DNA of the CDR3: TGTGCCAGCAGCGAGCCACATGAGCGGGGACTTAGCACAGATACGCAGTATTTT. This translates into CASSEPHERGLSTDTQYF. Full variable domain (remainder filled in from reference TRBV9 and TRBJ2-3): DSGVTQTPKHLITATGQRVTLRCSPRSGDLSVYWYQQSLDQGLQFLIQYYNGEERAKGNILERFSAQQFPDLHSELNLSSLELGDSALYFCASSEPHERGLSTDTQYFGPGTRLTVL.

The V and J genes are TRBV4-3 and TRBJ2-3; 8 nucleotides match TRBD2. Germline trimming cut 4 bases from V and 0 bases from J; bases unmatched to any gene: 9. CDR1 and CDR2 from the germline V gene are LGHNA and YSLEER. This CDR3 comprises 17 residues. This CDR3 is CASSRKVLAASTDTQYF. The CDR3 DNA is TGCGCCAGCAGCCGGAAAGTACTAGCGGCTAGCACAGATACGCAGTATTTT.

The chain recombines TRBV6-1 with TRBJ2-3; the match to TRBD2 covers 12 bases. V lost 7 bases and J lost 6; bases outside the gene matches: 8. The CDR3 runs to 15 residues. Germline V gene lookup returns CDR1 MNHNS and CDR2 SASEGT. This CDR3 is CASTKASGGADTQYF. The CDR3, as DNA: TGTGCCAGCACTAAGGCTAGCGGGGGGGCTGATACGCAGTATTTT.

About this clone: Other nucleotide sequences in the sample specify the same CDR3. J is TRBJ1-5 and V is TRBV9; D perhaps matches TRBD1 (5 bases). This CDR3 is 12 amino acids long. Deletions cut 8 bases from V and 1 base from J, with 7 bases between. Per germline, CDR1 SGDLS and CDR2 YYNGEE. The CDR3: CASGGSNQPQHF. The CDR3 DNA follows: TGTGCCAGTGGGGGGAGCAATCAGCCCCAGCATTTT.

CDR3 bases: TGTGCCAGAAGCTTAGGGCAGGGAAGGGGGAGGATTCAGCCCCAGCATTTT. Encoded protein: CARSLGQGRGRIQPQHF. The gene calls are TRBV7-5 and TRBJ1-5. TRBV7-5 is described as a pseudogene. The CDR3 runs to 17 residues.

The rearrangement links TRBV11-2 to TRBJ2-5, with 7 bases that match TRBD1. With V trimmed by 5 bases and J by 5 bases, 14 bases remained unmatched. The CDR3 is 16 amino acids. From germline, CDR1 is SGHAT and CDR2 FQNNGV. CDR3: CASSLSGQANGETQYF. The CDR3 DNA follows: TGTGCCAGCAGCCTTTCCGGACAGGCTAACGGGGAGACCCAGTACTTC.

V usage is TRBV18 and J usage is TRBJ2-3; a weak D match, TRBD1 (5 bases). Trimming stripped 1 base from V and 3 bases from J, with 11 bases between. The CDR3 is 15 amino acids. Germline V gives CDR1 KGHSH, CDR2 LQKENI. The CDR3 DNA reads as TGTGCCAGCTCACCACGTCAGGGTCTTACAGATACGCAGTATTTT. This encodes CASSPRQGLTDTQYF.

This clone was seen just once. The chain recombines TRBV25-1 with TRBJ2-4, with D uncertain. The CDR3 runs 12 residues. Germline values: CDR1 MGHDK, CDR2 SYGVNS. Trimming shortened V by 5 bases and J by 2 bases, and 4 bases separated the two germline ends. CDR3 sequence: CASSSPKNIQYF. DNA of the CDR3: TGTGCCAGCAGTTCGCCCAAAAACATTCAGTACTTC.

V usage is TRBV6-1 and J usage is TRBJ1-1, with TRBD1 identical over 8 bases. This CDR3 is 14 amino acids long. Germline CDR1 reads MNHNS; CDR2 reads SASEGT. With 6 bases clipped from V and 4 bases from J, the junction kept 7 bases outside the gene matches. The CDR3 DNA follows: TGTGCCAGCAGGACCGGACAGGGAACCACTGAAGCTTTCTTT. Protein: CASRTGQGTTEAFF.

This sequence joins TRBV18 and TRBJ2-7, with 8 bases lining up with TRBD2. This CDR3 has 14 residues. With 3 bases clipped from V and 7 bases from J, the junction kept 8 bases outside the gene matches. CDR1 is KGHSH, CDR2 LQKENI, per germline. CDR3 nucleotides: TGTGCCAGCTCACCGGAGCGGGAGTTTGAGGAGCAGTACTTC. Encoded protein: CASSPEREFEEQYF.

This clone was seen more than once but under ten times. The V gene is TRBV7-6, the J gene TRBJ1-5; possibly TRBD1 for D (6 bases). Germline values: CDR1 SGHVS, CDR2 FNYEAQ. The CDR3 runs 15 residues. V shed 2 bases and J shed 3 bases, with 11 bases lying between them. Here the CDR3 reads CASSLQSGANQPQHF. CDR3 nucleotide sequence: TGTGCCAGCAGCTTACAGTCAGGGGCCAATCAGCCCCAGCATTTT.

The chain carries TRBV6-5 and TRBJ1-5; possibly TRBD1 for D (6 bases). V was shortened by 7 bases and J by 0 bases, with 13 bases between the two germline ends. CDR1 MNHEY and CDR2 SVGAGI come from the germline V gene. This CDR3 is 15 amino acids long. The CDR3 bases are TGTGCCAGCACCGGACAGCAGTATAGCAATCAGCCCCAGCATTTT. Encoded protein: CASTGQQYSNQPQHF.

The chain uses TRBV7-9 and TRBJ2-1; D might be TRBD1 (5 bases). CDR1 and CDR2 (germline): SEHNR, FQNEAQ (reference sequence). CDR3 length equals 13 residues. V was clipped by 0 bases and J by 9 bases, with 9 bases between them. Written as DNA, the CDR3 is TGTGCCAGCAGCTTAGCCCATGGGGCTGAGCAGTTCTTC. It translates to CASSLAHGAEQFF.